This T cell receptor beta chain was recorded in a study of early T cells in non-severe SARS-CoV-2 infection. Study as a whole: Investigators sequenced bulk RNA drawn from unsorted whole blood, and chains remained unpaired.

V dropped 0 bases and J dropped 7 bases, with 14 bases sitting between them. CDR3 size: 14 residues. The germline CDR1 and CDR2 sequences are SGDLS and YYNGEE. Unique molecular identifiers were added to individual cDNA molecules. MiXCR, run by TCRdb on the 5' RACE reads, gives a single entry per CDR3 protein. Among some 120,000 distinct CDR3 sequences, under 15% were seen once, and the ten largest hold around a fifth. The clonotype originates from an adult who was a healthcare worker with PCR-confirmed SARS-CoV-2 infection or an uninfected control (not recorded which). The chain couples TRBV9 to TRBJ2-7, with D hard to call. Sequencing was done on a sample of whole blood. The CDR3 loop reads CASSVGRGRDEQYF. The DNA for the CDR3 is TGTGCCAGCAGCGTAGGGAGAGGAAGGGATGAGCAGTACTTC. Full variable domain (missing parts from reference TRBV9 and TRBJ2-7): DSGVTQTPKHLITATGQRVTLRCSPRSGDLSVYWYQQSLDQGLQFLIQYYNGEERAKGNILERFSAQQFPDLHSELNLSSLELGDSALYFCASSVGRGRDEQYFGPGTRLTVT.